The clone carrying this TCR beta chain occurred a few times. Its specificity is not known. These data come from a study of cytomegalovirus exposure and HLA in healthy donors. Study overall: Among about 179 million T cells, an earlier analysis found around 100 million unique TCR beta sequences.

In the PCR, 60 Vbeta and 13 Jbeta primers were used. Sequenced by immunoSEQ multiplex PCR; TCRdb stores in-frame clones only, minus some. The sample contains 81,000 or so clones, around 80% of which appear only once. Germline V CDR1 and CDR2: SGHNT, YENEEA. The V end was cut by 0 bases, the J end by 5 bases, with 10 bases between. The CDR3 length is 14 residues. Study results and limitations: Later analysis suggested links between common viral pathogens and several top significant clusters. Rare TCR sequences dominated, though some public TCRs recurred in many donors. Apparent HLA restriction characterized most CMV-associated TCR beta chains in a later analysis.

This chain links TRBV11-3 with TRBJ2-5, with D unresolved. This sequence originates from a man between 45 and 60 years old in good health and CMV-seropositive. The sequenced sample was PBMCs. This CDR3 reads CASSLDRLRETQYF. The CDR3 DNA reads as TGTGCCAGCAGCTTAGACAGGTTACGCGAGACCCAGTACTTC. Using reference TRBV11-3 and TRBJ2-5 for the parts outside the CDR3, the full variable domain is EAGVVQSPRYKIIEKKQPVAFWCNPISGHNTLYWYLQNLGQGPELLIRYENEEAVDDSQLPKDRFSAERLKGVDSTLKIQPAELGDSAVYLCASSLDRLRETQYFGPGTRLLVL.